These 3 T cell receptor beta chains share one sample of origin, sequenced in a study of regulatory T cells in long-lasting Graves disease. The TCR beta library used iRepertoire HTBI primers with Arm-PCR amplification of CDR3. One entry per CDR3 protein, called by TCRdb with MiXCR from the multiplex PCR reads. The data contain around 480,000 distinct CDR3 sequences, about 17% of them singletons. As for time point: newly diagnosed GD, antithyroid drugs for less than 3 months. PBMC RNA served as the TCR library source. The sample also formed part of further work on T cells in Graves' hyperthyroidism and ophthalmopathy.

The specimen was peripheral blood mononuclear cells (PBMCs), collected at new diagnosis, from a patient treated with antithyroid drugs. The receptors shown here come from a man aged 40-49 years with Graves disease.

The chain links TRBV19 to TRBJ2-5; D unclear. This CDR3 is 11 amino acids long. Germline CDR1 reads LNHDA; CDR2 reads SQIVND (reference sequence). V was cut by 7 bases and J by 4 bases, with 7 bases left in between. CDR3 DNA sequence: TGTGCCAGTACCACAGCAGAGACCCAGTACTTC. Its protein product is CASTTAETQYF.

The rearrangement joins TRBV30 to TRBJ2-2; perhaps TRBD2 as D (6 bases). CDR3 length: 14 amino acids. Germline CDR1 GTSNPN, CDR2 SVGIG (reference sequence). V was trimmed by 1 base and J by 6 bases, leaving 12 bases between them. In DNA, the CDR3 is TGTGCCTGGAGTGGGCGGCGGGATGCCGGGGAGCTGTTTTTT. It is translated as CAWSGRRDAGELFF.

This clonotype was picked up many times. The junction differs from germline at one of its ends, possibly a read error. The chain recombines TRBV2 with TRBJ2-1, with TRBD2 matching 12 bases. This CDR3 has 17 residues. Germline V gene data show CDR1 as SNHLY and CDR2 as FYNNEI. In nucleotides, the CDR3 is TGTGCCGGCAGTGAAGCGCGATCTAGCGGGAGGGCCAATGAGCAGTTCTTC. Translation: CAGSEARSSGRANEQFF.